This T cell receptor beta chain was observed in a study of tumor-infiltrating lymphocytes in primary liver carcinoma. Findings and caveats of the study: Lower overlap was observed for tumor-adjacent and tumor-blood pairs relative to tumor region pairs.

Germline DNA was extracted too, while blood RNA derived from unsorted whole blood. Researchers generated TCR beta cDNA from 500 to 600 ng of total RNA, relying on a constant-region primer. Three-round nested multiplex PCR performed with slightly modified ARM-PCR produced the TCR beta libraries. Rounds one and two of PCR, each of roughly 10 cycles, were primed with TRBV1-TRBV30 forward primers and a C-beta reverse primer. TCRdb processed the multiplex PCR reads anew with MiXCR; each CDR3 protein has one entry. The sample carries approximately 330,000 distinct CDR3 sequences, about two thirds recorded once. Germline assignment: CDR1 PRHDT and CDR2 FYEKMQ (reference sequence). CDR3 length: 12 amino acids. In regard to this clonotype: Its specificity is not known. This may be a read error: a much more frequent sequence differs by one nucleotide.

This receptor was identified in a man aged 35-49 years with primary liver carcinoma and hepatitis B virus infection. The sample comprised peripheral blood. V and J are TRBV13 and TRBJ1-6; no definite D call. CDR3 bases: TGTACCAGCAGCCTGCAAAATTCACCCCTCCACTTT. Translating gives CTSSLQNSPLHF.